The clone carrying this T cell receptor (beta chain) was counted only a few times. What it binds is not known. The sample providers were healthy Caucasian people from Russia, aged roughly 6 to 90. This CDR3 has 17 amino acids. Trimming removed 2 bases from V and 1 base from J, with 16 bases in between. Germline CDR1 and CDR2: MGHRA and YSYEKL. The data are from a study of blood T cells in healthy people across ages. Sample-barcoded 5' priming and a J-beta primer mix drove a second PCR of about 7 to 11 cycles. TCRdb passed the 5' RACE reads through MiXCR, listing each CDR3 protein once. The sample holds about 1.6 million distinct CDR3 sequences, almost 35% seen once. Study results and limitations: Unsorted PBMC material precluded a definitive naive versus antigen-experienced comparison. Naive CD4+ cells and diversity were both higher in long-lived donors than in aged donors.

The chain has TRBV4-1 and TRBJ2-3; no reliable D call. Sequences were obtained from blood. The sequence came from a woman aged 25 to 39 in good health. The CDR3 here is CASSQKDLTPGTDTQYF. Written as DNA, the CDR3 is TGCGCCAGCAGCCAAAAGGATCTTACACCGGGCACAGATACGCAGTATTTT.